Below, 12 T cell receptor beta chains from the same sample are listed, as sequenced in a study of blood T cell repertoires in COVID-19. TCRdb's table, derived via immunoSEQ multiplex PCR, lists solely in-frame clones and lacks some. The table lists over 150,000 clones, over 75% of them singletons. Sequenced sample: PBMCs or T cells enriched from blood (not recorded which). The origin of the receptors is a woman in her forties or fifties who had recovered from COVID-19.

The chain carries TRBV18 and TRBJ2-7; 8 nucleotides line up with TRBD1. Germline V lookup: CDR1 KGHSH, CDR2 LQKENI. The V segment lost 3 bases and the J segment 0 bases; nucleotides outside the gene matches: 1. The CDR3 sequence is 14 residues long. CDR3 region: CASSPDRDSYEQYF. The CDR3 DNA reads as TGTGCCAGCTCACCGGACAGGGACTCCTACGAGCAGTACTTC.

The rearrangement joins TRBV13 to TRBJ1-1, with TRBD1 matching 9 bases. The germline V gene has CDR1 PRHDT and CDR2 FYEKMQ (reference sequence). The V gene end was trimmed by 6 bases and the J gene end by 0 bases; junction bases not matched to a gene: 11. CDR3 length: 17 residues. The chain's CDR3 is CASRPTHRGRVNTEAFF. The CDR3 DNA is TGTGCCAGCAGACCGACTCACAGGGGGCGCGTGAACACTGAAGCTTTCTTT.

This clone was counted a single time. The chain links TRBV19 to TRBJ2-1, with a tentative D call TRBD2 (7 bases). Germline V gene sequence: CDR1 LNHDA, CDR2 SQIVND (reference sequence). V shed 4 bases and J shed 0 bases, with 16 bases lying between them. The CDR3 sequence is 17 residues long. The CDR3 sequence is CASSTSWGGDSYNEQFF. DNA for the CDR3: TGTGCCAGTAGTACCTCTTGGGGGGGCGACTCCTACAATGAGCAGTTCTTC.

This clone appeared a single time. This chain connects TRBV30 to TRBJ2-1; D unresolved. The CDR3 loop spans 12 amino acids. Trimming removed 5 bases at V and 1 base at J, with 6 bases between. CDR1 GTSNPN and CDR2 SVGIG come from the germline V gene (reference sequence). CDR3 DNA: TGTGCCTGGCGTAGATCCTACAATGAGCAGTTCTTC. The encoded protein is CAWRRSYNEQFF.

V is TRBV7-2 and J is TRBJ1-5; D gene ambiguous. Deletions cut 1 base from V and 0 bases from J, with 7 bases between. The CDR3 runs to 15 residues. Germline V gene data show CDR1 as SGHTA and CDR2 as FQGNSA. The CDR3 DNA reads as TGTGCCAGCAGCTTAGAAGTCTATAGCAATCAGCCCCAGCATTTT. Encoded protein: CASSLEVYSNQPQHF.

The rearrangement joins TRBV27 to TRBJ1-6; TRBD1 might be the D (5 bases). V shed 3 bases and J shed 7 bases, with 10 bases lying between them. The length of the CDR3 is 14 residues. Germline loops: CDR1 MNHEY, CDR2 SMNVEV (reference sequence). The CDR3 here is CASSFKGWNSPLHF. DNA for the CDR3: TGTGCCAGCAGTTTTAAGGGGTGGAATTCACCCCTCCACTTT.

This clone turned up a few times. This sequence joins TRBV30 and TRBJ1-6; D is unresolved. The V end was cut by 3 bases, the J end by 0 bases, with 9 bases between. The CDR3 has 15 amino acids. In germline, CDR1 is GTSNPN, CDR2 SVGIG (reference sequence). The CDR3 here is CAWRNVVSYNSPLHF. In DNA form, the CDR3 reads TGTGCCTGGAGGAATGTAGTCTCCTATAATTCACCCCTCCACTTT.

V and J are TRBV28 and TRBJ1-5; TRBD1 matches 9 bases. There are 16 residues in the CDR3. Trimming removed 7 bases from V and 3 bases from J; junction bases left unmatched: 10. Germline CDR1 MDHEN, CDR2 SYDVKM. CDR3 amino acids: CASTRPGTGNNQPQHF. As DNA, the CDR3 is TGTGCCAGCACCCGGCCCGGGACAGGGAACAATCAGCCCCAGCATTTT.

The chain couples TRBV7-3 to TRBJ2-1, with 8 bases matching TRBD1. There are 16 residues in the CDR3. Trimming took 5 bases from V and 7 from J; bases not matched to a gene: 13. Germline loops: CDR1 SGHTA, CDR2 FQGTGA. This chain's CDR3 is CASSLVGTGQDNEQFF. The CDR3 DNA is TGTGCCAGCAGCCTCGTGGGGACAGGCCAAGATAATGAGCAGTTCTTC.

The J gene is TRBJ1-1, the V gene TRBV7-2, with TRBD1 as a possible D gene (5 bases). The germline V gene encodes CDR1 SGHTA and CDR2 FQGNSA. The CDR3 loop spans 14 amino acids. The V end lost 3 bases, the J end lost 1 base, and 9 bases lay between the germline ends. CDR3 sequence (DNA): TGTGCCAGCAGCTTGGGGCAGACGAACACTGAAGCTTTCTTT. It translates to CASSLGQTNTEAFF.

The chain combines TRBV3-1 (or the pseudogene TRBV3-2) with TRBJ1-2; D uncertain. This CDR3 region has 16 residues. The V gene's germline CDR1 is LGHDT and CDR2 YNNKEL (reference sequence). V shed 2 bases and J shed 6 bases, with 19 bases lying between them. The DNA of the CDR3 is TGTGCCAGCAGCCAATGGCAGGCTTTTCAAGGCGATGGCTACACCTTC. This encodes CASSQWQAFQGDGYTF.

The chain combines TRBV10-1 with TRBJ1-1; D unresolved. The V end was cut by 0 bases, the J end by 1 base, with 6 bases between. Germline V CDR1 and CDR2: WNHNN, SYGVQD (reference sequence). This CDR3 contains 14 residues. The CDR3, as DNA: TGCGCCAGCAGTGAGTCTCCGGGGAACACTGAAGCTTTCTTT. This codes for CASSESPGNTEAFF.